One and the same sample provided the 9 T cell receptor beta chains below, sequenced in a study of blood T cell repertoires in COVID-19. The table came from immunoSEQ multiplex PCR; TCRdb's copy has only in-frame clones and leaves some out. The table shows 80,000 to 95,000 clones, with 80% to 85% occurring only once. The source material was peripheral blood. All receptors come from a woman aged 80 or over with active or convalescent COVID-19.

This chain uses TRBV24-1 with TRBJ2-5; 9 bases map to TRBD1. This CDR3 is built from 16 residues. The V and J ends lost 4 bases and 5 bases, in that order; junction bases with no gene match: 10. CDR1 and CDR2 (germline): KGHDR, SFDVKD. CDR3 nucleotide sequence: TGTGCCACCAGTGAGCCTACAGGGGGCTCTGTTGAGACCCAGTACTTC. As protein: CATSEPTGGSVETQYF.

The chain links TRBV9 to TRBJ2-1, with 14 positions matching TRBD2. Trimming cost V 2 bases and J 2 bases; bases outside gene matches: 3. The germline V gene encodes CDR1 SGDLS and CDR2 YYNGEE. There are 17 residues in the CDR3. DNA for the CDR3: TGTGCCAGCAGCGTCCTGGGACTAGCGGGGGCCTACAATGAGCAGTTCTTC. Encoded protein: CASSVLGLAGAYNEQFF. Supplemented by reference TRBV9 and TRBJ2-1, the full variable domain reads DSGVTQTPKHLITATGQRVTLRCSPRSGDLSVYWYQQSLDQGLQFLIQYYNGEERAKGNILERFSAQQFPDLHSELNLSSLELGDSALYFCASSVLGLAGAYNEQFFGPGTRLTVL.

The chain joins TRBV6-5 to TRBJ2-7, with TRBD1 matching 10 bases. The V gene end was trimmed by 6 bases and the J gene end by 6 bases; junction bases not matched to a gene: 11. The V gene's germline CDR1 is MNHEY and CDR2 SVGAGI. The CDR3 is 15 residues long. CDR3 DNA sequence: TGTGCCAGCAGGAGTGGGGACAGGGGAAGATCCGAGCAGTACTTC. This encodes CASRSGDRGRSEQYF.

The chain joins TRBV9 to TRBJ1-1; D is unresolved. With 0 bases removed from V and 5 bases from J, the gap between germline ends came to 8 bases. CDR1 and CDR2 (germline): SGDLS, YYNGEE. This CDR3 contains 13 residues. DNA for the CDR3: TGTGCCAGCAGCGTAGAATGGGCAACTGAAGCTTTCTTT. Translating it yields CASSVEWATEAFF.

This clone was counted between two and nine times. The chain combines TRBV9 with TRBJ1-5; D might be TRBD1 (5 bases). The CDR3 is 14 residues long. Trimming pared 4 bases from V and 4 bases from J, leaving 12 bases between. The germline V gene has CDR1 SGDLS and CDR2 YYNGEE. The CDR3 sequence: CASSPASGNQPQHF. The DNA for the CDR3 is TGTGCCAGCAGCCCCGCTTCAGGGAATCAGCCCCAGCATTTT.

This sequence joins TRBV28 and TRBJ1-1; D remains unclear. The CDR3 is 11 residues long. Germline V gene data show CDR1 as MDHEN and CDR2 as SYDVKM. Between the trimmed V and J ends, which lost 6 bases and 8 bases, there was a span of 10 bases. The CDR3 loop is CASSHKFEAFF. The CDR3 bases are TGTGCCAGCAGCCACAAATTCGAAGCTTTCTTT.

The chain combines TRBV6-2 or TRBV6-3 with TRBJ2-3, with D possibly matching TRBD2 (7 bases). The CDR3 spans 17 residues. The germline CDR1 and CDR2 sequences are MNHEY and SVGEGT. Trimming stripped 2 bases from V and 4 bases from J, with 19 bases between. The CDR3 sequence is CASSYPTRGGPPDTQYF. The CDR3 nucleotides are TGTGCCAGCAGTTACCCGACCCGCGGGGGCCCCCCAGATACGCAGTATTTT.

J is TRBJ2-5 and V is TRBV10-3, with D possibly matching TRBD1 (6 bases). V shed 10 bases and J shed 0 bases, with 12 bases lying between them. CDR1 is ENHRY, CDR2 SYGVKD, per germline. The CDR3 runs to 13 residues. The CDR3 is CATLKGDQETQYF. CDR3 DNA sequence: TGTGCCACACTCAAGGGGGACCAAGAGACCCAGTACTTC.

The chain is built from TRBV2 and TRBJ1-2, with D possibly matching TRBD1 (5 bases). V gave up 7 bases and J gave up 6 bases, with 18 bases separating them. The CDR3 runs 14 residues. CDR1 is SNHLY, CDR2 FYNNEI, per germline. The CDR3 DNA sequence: TGTGCCAGCACCCTCCGGGGGGAGGCTAATGGCTACACCTTC. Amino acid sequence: CASTLRGEANGYTF.